This TCR beta chain was observed in a study of T cell repertoires in cytomegalovirus infection. Study in general: Based on public TCR beta signatures, there were indications of CMV infection and of a matching HLA type.

Study-level results: Cumulative frequency of public TCR beta families picked out carriers of CMV plus the relevant HLA. HLA-C-restricted, CMV-specific TCR beta clonotypes were dominant ex vivo.

By share, this clonotype counts as medium-sized. The target antigen is unknown. A single record per CDR3 protein comes from TCRdb applying MiXCR to the reads. This table has roughly 180,000 distinct CDR3 sequences, roughly 30% appearing once. This CDR3 is built from 14 residues. CDR1 is SGHTA and CDR2 is FQGNSA in the germline V gene. J lost 6 bases, V lost 3 bases, and 4 bases had no gene match. The clonotype comes from a human donor in good health (CMV status not recorded). Some clones in this sample may be carry-over from other donors' samples. Sequencing used PBMCs. The chain employs TRBV7-2 and TRBJ1-5; 8 positions agree with TRBD1. The CDR3, as DNA: TGTGCCAGCAGCTTTGGACAGGGAACTCAGCCCCAGCATTTT. Amino acid sequence: CASSFGQGTQPQHF.